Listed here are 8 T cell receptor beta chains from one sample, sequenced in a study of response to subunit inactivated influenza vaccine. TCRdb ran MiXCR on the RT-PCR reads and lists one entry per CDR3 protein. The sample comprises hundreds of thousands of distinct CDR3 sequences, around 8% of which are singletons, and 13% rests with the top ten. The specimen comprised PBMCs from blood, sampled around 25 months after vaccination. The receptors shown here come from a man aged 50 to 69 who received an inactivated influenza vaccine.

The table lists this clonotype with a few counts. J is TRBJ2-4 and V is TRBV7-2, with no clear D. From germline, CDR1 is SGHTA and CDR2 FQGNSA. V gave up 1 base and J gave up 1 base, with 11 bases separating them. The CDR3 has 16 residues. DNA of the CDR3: TGTGCCAGCAGCTTAGAGGGCTTGCAGGCCAAAAACATTCAGTACTTC. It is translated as CASSLEGLQAKNIQYF. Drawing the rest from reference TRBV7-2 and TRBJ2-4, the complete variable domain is GAGVSQSPSNKVTEKGKDVELRCDPISGHTALYWYRQSLGQGLEFLIYFQGNSAPDKSGLPSDRFSAERTGGSVSTLTIQRTQQEDSAVYLCASSLEGLQAKNIQYFGAGTRLSVL.

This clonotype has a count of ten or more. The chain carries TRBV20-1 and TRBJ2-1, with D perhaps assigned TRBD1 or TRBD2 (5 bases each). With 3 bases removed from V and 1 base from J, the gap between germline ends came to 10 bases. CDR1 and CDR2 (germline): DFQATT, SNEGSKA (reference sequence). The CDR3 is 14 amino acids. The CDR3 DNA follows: TGCAGTGCTAGCCGTGGGGGATCCTACAATGAGCAGTTCTTC. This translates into CSASRGGSYNEQFF.

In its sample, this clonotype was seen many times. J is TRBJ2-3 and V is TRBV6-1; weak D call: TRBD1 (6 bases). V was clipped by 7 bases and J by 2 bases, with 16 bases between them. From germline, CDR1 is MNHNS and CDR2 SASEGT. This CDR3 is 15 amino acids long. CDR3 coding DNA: TGTGCCAGCAAGCTCGGACAGATGCACACAGATACGCAGTATTTT. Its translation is CASKLGQMHTDTQYF.

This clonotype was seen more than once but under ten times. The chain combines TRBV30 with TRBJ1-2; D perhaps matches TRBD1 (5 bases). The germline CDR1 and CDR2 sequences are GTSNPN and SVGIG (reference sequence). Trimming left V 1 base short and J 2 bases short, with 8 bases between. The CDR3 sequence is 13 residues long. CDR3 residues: CAWSGTPNYGYTF. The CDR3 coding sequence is TGTGCCTGGAGTGGGACACCGAACTATGGCTACACCTTC.

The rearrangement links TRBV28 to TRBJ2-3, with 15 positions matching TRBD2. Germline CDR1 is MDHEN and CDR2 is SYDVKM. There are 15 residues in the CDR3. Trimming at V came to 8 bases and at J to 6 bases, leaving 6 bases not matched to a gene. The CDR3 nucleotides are TGTGCCAGCCGGACTAGCGGGGGGGTAGCGGATACGCAGTATTTT. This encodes CASRTSGGVADTQYF.

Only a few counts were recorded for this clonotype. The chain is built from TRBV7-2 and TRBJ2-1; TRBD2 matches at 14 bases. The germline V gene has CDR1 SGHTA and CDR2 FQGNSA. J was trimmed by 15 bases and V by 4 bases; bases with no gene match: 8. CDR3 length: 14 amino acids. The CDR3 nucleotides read TGTGCCAGCAGCTCGGGACTAGCGGGAGAAGTAGCGTTCTTC. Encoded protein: CASSSGLAGEVAFF.

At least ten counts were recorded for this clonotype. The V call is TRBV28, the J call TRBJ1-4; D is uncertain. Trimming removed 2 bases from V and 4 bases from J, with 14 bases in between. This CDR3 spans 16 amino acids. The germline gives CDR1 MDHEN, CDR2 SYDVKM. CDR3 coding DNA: TGTGCCAGCAGTTTAGATGACGAACGAGGTAATGAAAAACTGTTTTTT. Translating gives CASSLDDERGNEKLFF.

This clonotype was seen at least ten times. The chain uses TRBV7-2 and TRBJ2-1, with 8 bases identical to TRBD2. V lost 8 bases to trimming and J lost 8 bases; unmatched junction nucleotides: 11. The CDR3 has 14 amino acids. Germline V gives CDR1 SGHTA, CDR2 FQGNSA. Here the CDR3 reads CASGDGRAVDEQFF. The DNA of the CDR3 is TGTGCCAGCGGGGACGGGAGGGCCGTGGATGAGCAGTTCTTC. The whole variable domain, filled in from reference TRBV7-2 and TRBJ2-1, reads GAGVSQSPSNKVTEKGKDVELRCDPISGHTALYWYRQSLGQGLEFLIYFQGNSAPDKSGLPSDRFSAERTGGSVSTLTIQRTQQEDSAVYLCASGDGRAVDEQFFGPGTRLTVL.